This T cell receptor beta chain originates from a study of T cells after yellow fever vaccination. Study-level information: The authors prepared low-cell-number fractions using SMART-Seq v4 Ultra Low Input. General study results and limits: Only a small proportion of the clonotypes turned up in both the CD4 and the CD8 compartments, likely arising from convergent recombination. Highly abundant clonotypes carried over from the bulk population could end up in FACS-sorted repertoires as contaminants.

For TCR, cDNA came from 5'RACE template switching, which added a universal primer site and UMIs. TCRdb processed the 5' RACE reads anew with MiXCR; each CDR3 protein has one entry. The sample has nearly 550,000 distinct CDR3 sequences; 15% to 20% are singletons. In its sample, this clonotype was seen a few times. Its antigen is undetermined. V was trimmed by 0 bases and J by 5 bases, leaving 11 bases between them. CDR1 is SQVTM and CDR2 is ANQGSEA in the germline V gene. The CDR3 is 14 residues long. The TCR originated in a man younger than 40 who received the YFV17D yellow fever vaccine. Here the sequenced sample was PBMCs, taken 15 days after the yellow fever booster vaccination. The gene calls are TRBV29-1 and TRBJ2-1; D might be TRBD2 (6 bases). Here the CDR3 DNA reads TGCAGCGTTGAAGATCGTCGGAGGGACAATGAGCAGTTCTTC. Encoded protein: CSVEDRRRDNEQFF.